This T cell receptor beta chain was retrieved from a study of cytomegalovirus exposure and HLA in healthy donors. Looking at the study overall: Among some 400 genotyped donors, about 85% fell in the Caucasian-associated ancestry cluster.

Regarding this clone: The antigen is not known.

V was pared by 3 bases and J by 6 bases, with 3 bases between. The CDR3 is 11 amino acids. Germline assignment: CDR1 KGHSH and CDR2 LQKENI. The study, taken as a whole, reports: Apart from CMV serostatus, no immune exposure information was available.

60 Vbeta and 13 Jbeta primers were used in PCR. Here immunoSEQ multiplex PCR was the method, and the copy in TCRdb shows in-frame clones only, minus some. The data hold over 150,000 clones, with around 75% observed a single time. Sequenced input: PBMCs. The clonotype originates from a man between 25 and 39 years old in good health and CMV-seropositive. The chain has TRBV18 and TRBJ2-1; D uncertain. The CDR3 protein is CASSPSNEQFF. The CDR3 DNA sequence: TGTGCCAGCTCACCCAGCAATGAGCAGTTCTTC.